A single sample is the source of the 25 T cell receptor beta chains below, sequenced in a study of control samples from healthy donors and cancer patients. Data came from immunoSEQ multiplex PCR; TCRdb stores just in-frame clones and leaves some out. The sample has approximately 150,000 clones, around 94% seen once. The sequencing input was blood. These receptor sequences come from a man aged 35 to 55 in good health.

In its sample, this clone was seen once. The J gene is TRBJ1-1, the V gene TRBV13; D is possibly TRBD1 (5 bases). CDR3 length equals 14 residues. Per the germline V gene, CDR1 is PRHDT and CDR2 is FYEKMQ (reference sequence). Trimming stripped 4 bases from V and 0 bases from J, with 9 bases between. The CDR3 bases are TGTGCCAGCAGCTCGGGACTGCTGAACACTGAAGCTTTCTTT. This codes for CASSSGLLNTEAFF.

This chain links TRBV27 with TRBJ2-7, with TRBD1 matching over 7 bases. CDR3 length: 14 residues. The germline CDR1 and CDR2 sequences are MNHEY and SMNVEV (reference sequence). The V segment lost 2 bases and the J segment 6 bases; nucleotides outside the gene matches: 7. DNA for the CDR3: TGTGCCAGCAGTTTAAGGGACAGATCAGGCGAGCAGTACTTC. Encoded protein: CASSLRDRSGEQYF.

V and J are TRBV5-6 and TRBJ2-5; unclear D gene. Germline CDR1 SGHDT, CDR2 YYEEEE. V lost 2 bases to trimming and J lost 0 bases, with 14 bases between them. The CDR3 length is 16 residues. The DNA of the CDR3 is TGTGCCAGCAGCTTCGGTAGGCCTACTCACCAAGAGACCCAGTACTTC. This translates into CASSFGRPTHQETQYF.

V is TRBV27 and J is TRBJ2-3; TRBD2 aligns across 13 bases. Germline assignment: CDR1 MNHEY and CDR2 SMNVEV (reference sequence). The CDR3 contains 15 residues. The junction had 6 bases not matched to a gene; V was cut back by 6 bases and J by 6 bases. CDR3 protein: CASSLLAGGADTQYF. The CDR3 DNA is TGTGCCAGCAGCCTACTAGCGGGGGGGGCCGATACGCAGTATTTT.

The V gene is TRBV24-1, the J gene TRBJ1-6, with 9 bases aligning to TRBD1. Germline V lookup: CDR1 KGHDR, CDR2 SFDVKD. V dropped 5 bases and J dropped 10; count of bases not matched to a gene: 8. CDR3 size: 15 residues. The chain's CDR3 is CATSASGTGYSPLHF. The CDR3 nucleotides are TGTGCCACCAGTGCCTCCGGGACAGGGTACTCACCCCTCCACTTT.

The DNA of the CDR3 is TGTGCCAGTAGTGTTAGCGGAAGGCCCGATGAGCAGTTCTTC. It yields the protein CASSVSGRPDEQFF. V usage is TRBV19 and J usage is TRBJ2-1, with D possibly matching TRBD2 (6 bases). Germline CDR1 is LNHDA and CDR2 is SQIVND (reference sequence). V gave up 5 bases and J gave up 8 bases, with 16 bases separating them. CDR3 length: 14 amino acids.

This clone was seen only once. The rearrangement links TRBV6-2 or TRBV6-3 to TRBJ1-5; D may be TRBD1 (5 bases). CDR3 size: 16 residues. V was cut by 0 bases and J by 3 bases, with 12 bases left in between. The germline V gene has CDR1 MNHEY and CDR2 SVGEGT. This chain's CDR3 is CASSYSYGGVNQPQHF. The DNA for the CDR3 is TGTGCCAGCAGTTACTCCTACGGAGGGGTCAATCAGCCCCAGCATTTT.

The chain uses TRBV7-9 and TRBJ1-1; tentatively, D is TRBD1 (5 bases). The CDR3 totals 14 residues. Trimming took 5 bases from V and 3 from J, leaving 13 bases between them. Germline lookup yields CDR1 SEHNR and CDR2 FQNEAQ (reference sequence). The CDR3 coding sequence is TGTGCCAGCAGCGACGGGACGGCCTACACTGAAGCTTTCTTT. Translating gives CASSDGTAYTEAFF.

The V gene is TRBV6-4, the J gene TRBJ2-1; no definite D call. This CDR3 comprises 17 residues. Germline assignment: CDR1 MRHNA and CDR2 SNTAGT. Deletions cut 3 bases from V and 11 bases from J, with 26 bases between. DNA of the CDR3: TGTGCCAGCAGTGATACCCCTTCCAGAACGATAACAATGAAGCAGTTCTTC. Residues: CASSDTPSRTITMKQFF.

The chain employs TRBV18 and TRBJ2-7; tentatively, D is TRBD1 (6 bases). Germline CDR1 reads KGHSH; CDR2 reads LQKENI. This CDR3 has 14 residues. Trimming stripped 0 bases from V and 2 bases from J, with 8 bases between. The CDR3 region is CASSPPQGAYEQYF. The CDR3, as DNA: TGTGCCAGCTCACCACCACAGGGTGCCTACGAGCAGTACTTC.

The chain's CDR3 is CASSSSLIWISETQYF. CDR3 bases: TGTGCCAGCAGCTCATCGCTTATCTGGATTTCAGAGACCCAGTACTTC. J is TRBJ2-5 and V is TRBV3-1 (or the pseudogene TRBV3-2); D is unclear. V lost 5 bases to trimming and J lost 4 bases, with 20 bases between them. This CDR3 is 16 amino acids long. Germline-derived CDR1 and CDR2 are LGHDT and YNNKEL (reference sequence).

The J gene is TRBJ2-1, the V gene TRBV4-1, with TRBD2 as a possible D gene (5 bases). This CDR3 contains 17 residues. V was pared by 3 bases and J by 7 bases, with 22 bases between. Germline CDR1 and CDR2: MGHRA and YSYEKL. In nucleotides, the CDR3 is TGCGCCAGCAGCCACGGCCGTATCCGTAAGGAGGTTAATGAGCAGTTCTTC. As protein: CASSHGRIRKEVNEQFF.

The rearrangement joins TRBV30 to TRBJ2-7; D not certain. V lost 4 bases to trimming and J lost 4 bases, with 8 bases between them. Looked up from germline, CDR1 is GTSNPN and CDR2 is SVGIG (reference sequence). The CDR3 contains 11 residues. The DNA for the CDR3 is TGTGCCTGGACAGTGGGGTACGAGCAGTACTTC. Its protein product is CAWTVGYEQYF.

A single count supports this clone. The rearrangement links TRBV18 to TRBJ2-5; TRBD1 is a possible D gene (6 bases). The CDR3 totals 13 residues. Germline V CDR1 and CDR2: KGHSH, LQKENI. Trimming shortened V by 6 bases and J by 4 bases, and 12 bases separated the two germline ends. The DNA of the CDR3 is TGTGCCAGCTCTAGGGGGTCCTCAGAGACCCAGTACTTC. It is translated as CASSRGSSETQYF.

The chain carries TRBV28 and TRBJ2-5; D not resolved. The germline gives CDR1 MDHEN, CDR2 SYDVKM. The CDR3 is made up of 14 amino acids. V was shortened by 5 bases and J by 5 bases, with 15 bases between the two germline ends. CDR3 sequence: CASSPRRARETQYF. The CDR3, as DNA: TGTGCCAGCAGTCCCCGTAGGGCACGGGAGACCCAGTACTTC.

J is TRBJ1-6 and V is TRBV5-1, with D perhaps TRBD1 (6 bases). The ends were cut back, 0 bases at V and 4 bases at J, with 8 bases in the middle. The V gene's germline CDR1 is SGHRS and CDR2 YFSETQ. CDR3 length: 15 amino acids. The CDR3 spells CASSLAGEYNSPLHF. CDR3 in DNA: TGCGCCAGCAGCTTGGCAGGGGAGTATAATTCACCCCTCCACTTT.

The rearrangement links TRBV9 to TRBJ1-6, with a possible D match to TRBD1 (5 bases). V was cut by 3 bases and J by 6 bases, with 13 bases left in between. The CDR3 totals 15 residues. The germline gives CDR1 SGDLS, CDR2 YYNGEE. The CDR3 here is CASSETGGGNSPLHF. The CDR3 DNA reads TGTGCCAGCAGCGAAACAGGCGGGGGTAATTCACCCCTCCACTTT. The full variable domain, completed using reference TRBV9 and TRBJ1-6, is DSGVTQTPKHLITATGQRVTLRCSPRSGDLSVYWYQQSLDQGLQFLIQYYNGEERAKGNILERFSAQQFPDLHSELNLSSLELGDSALYFCASSETGGGNSPLHFGNGTRLTVT.

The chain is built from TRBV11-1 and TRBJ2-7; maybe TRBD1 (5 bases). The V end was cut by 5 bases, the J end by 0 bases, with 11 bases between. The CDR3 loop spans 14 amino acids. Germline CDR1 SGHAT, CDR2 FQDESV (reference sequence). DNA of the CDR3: TGTGCCAGCAGCCAACAGGCCTACTCCTACGAGCAGTACTTC. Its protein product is CASSQQAYSYEQYF. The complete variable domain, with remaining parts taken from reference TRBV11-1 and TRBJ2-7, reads EAEVAQSPRYKITEKSQAVAFWCDPISGHATLYWYRQILGQGPELLVQFQDESVVDDSQLPKDRFSAERLKGVDSTLKIQPAELGDSAMYLCASSQQAYSYEQYFGPGTRLTVT.

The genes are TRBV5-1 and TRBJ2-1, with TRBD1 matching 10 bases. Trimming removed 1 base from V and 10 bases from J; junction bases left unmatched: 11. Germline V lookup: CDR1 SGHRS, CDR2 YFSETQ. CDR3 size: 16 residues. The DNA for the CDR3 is TGCGCCAGCAGCTTGAACTACAGACAGGGGGCGAGGGAGCAGTTCTTC. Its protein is CASSLNYRQGAREQFF.

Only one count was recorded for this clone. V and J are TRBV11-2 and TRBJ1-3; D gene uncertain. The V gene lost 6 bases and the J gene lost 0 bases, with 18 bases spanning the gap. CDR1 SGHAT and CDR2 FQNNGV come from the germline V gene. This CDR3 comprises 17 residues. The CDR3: CASSPGPLKLSGNTIYF. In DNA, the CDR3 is TGTGCCAGCAGTCCAGGACCGTTAAAGCTCTCTGGAAACACCATATATTTT.

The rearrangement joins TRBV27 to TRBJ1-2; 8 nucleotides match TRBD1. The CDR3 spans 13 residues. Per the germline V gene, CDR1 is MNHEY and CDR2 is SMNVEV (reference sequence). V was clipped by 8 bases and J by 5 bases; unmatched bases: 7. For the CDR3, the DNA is TGTGCCAGCCGTCCACAGGGGGAATATGGCTACACCTTC. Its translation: CASRPQGEYGYTF.

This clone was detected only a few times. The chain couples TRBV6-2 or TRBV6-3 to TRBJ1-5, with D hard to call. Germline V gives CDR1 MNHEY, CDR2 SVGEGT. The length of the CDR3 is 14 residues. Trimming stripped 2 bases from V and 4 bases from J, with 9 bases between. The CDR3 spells CASSYQGENQPQHF. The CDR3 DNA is TGTGCCAGCAGTTACCAAGGAGAAAATCAGCCCCAGCATTTT.

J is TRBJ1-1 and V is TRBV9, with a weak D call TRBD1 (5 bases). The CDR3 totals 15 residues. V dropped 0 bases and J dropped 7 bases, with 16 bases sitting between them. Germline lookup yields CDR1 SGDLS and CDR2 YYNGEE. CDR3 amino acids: CASSVGLGGVGEAFF. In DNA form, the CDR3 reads TGTGCCAGCAGCGTAGGGCTTGGAGGGGTTGGTGAAGCTTTCTTT.

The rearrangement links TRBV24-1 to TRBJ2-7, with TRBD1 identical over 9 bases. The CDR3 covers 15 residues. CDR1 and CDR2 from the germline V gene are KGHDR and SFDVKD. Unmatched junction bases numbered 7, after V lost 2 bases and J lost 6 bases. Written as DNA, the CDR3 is TGTGCCACCAGTGATTCCGGGACAGGGTTGGCCGAGCAGTACTTC. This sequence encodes CATSDSGTGLAEQYF.

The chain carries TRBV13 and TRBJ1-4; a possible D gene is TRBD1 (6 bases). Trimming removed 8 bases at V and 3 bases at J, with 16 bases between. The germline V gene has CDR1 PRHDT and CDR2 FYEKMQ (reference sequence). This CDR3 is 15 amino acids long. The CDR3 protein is CASHENREANEKLFF. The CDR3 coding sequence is TGTGCCAGCCACGAAAACAGGGAGGCTAATGAAAAACTGTTTTTT. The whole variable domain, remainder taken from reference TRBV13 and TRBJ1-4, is AAGVIQSPRHLIKEKRETATLKCYPIPRHDTVYWYQQGPGQDPQFLISFYEKMQSDKGSIPDRFSAQQFSDYHSELNMSSLELGDSALYFCASHENREANEKLFFGSGTQLSVL.